This T cell receptor beta chain came from a study of OX40 agonist ivuxolimab in advanced cancers. The CDR3 runs to 14 residues. J lost 7 bases, V lost 2 bases, and 4 bases had no gene match. From germline, CDR1 is MNHEY and CDR2 SVGAGI. Libraries were prepared by immunoSEQ multiplex PCR; TCRdb keeps only in-frame clonotypes and omits some of them. The sample holds about 88,000 clones; about 85% are singletons and the top ten take about 3.8%. J is TRBJ1-4 and V is TRBV6-5, with 7 nucleotides matching TRBD1. The source of this sequence is an adult with an advanced solid tumor such as melanoma, head and neck, liver or kidney cancer. The sequencing used CD4+ or CD8+ T cells sorted from blood, collected in a trial of the OX40 agonist ivuxolimab. The CDR3 protein is CASSYGQEGEKLFF. The DNA of the CDR3 is TGTGCCAGCAGTTACGGACAGGAGGGTGAAAAACTGTTTTTT.